This T cell receptor beta chain was sequenced for a study of shared clonotypes between healthy human individuals. Whole-study results and caveats: Memory subsets generally showed smaller estimated richness than naive subsets did. Sharing across several donors was seen in around 5% of naive CD4 clonotypes. Only blood was sampled; tissue repertoires likely differ.

Negatively enriched CD4+ T cells were divided by CD45RA into naive and memory. The method was immunoSEQ multiplex PCR; TCRdb's version includes in-frame clones alone and lacks a portion of them. The data show roughly 2.4 million clones, about 94% seen once. As to this clone: Antigen specificity is unknown.

The CDR3 contains 15 residues. Germline values: CDR1 SGHTS, CDR2 YDEGEE. V lost 0 bases, J lost 7 bases, and 17 bases lay in between. The J gene is TRBJ2-7, the V gene TRBV5-8, with D unresolved. This clonotype originated in a man aged 18 to 29 in good health. Sequencing was done on a sample of naive CD4+ T cells sorted from blood. Subset indicated: CD45RA+ positively selected. The CDR3 DNA reads TGTGCCAGCAGCTTGGAGGGCAGGCCCTTGGGGGAGCAGTACTTC. It translates to CASSLEGRPLGEQYF.